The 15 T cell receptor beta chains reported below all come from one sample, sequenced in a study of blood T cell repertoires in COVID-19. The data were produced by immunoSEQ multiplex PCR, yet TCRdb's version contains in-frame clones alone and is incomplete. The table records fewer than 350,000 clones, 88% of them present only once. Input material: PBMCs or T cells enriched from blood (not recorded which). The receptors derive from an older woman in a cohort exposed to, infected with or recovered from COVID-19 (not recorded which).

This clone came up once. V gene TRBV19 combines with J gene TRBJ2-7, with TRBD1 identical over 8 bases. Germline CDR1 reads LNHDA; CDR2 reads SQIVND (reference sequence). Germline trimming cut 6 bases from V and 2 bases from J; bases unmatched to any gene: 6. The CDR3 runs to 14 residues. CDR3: CASRRQGTTYEQYF. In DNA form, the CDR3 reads TGTGCCAGTAGGCGACAGGGGACGACCTACGAGCAGTACTTC. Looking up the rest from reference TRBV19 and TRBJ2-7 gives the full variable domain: DGGITQSPKYLFRKEGQNVTLSCEQNLNHDAMYWYRQDPGQGLRLIYYSQIVNDFQKGDIAEGYSVSREKKESFPLTVTSAQKNPTAFYLCASRRQGTTYEQYFGPGTRLTVT.

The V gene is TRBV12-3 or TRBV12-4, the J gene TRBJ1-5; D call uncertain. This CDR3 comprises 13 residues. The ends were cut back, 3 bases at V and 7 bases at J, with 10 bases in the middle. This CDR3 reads CASSLMAGQPQHF. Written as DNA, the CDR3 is TGTGCCAGCAGTTTGATGGCAGGACAGCCCCAGCATTTT.

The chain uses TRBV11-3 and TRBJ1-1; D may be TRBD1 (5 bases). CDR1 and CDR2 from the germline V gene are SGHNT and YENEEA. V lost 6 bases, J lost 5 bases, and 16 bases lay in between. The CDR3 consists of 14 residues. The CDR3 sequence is CASSLGAAGTEAFF. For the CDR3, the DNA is TGTGCCAGCAGTCTAGGGGCGGCAGGGACTGAAGCTTTCTTT.

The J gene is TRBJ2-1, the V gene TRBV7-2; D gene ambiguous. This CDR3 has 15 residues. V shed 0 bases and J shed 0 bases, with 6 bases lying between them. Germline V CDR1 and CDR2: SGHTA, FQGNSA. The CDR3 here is CASSLAASSYNEQFF. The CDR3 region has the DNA TGTGCCAGCAGCTTAGCGGCCAGCTCCTACAATGAGCAGTTCTTC.

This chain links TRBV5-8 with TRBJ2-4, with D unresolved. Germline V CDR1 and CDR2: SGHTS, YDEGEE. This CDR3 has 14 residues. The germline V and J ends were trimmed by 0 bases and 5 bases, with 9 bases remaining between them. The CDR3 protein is CASSLGLAQNIQYF. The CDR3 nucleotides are TGTGCCAGCAGCTTGGGTCTGGCCCAAAACATTCAGTACTTC.

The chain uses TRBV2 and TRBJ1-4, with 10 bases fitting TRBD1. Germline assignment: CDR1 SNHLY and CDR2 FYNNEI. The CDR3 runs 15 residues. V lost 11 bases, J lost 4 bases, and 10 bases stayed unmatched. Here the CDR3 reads CAGQRDRGVNEKLFF. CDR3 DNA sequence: TGTGCCGGACAACGGGACAGGGGCGTTAATGAAAAACTGTTTTTT.

The CDR3 loop reads CASSRSQGGGQETQYF. CDR3 nucleotides: TGTGCCAGCTCACGGAGTCAGGGAGGGGGACAAGAGACCCAGTACTTC. This chain links TRBV18 with TRBJ2-5, with D maybe TRBD2 (7 bases). Trimming removed 4 bases at V and 2 bases at J, with 17 bases between. Germline V gene data show CDR1 as KGHSH and CDR2 as LQKENI. The CDR3 has 16 amino acids.

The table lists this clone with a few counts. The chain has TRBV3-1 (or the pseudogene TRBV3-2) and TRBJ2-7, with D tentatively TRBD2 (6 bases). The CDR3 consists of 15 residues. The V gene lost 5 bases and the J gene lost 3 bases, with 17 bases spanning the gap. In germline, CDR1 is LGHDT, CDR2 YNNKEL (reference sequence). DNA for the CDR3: TGTGCCAGCAGCGGTCACCGGGACTTTGACTACGAGCAGTACTTC. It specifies CASSGHRDFDYEQYF.

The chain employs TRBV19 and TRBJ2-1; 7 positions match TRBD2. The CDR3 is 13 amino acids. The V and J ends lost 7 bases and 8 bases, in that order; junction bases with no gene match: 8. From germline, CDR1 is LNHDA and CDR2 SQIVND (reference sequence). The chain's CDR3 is CASNQAGLYEQFF. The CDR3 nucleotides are TGTGCCAGTAATCAAGCGGGACTGTATGAGCAGTTCTTC.

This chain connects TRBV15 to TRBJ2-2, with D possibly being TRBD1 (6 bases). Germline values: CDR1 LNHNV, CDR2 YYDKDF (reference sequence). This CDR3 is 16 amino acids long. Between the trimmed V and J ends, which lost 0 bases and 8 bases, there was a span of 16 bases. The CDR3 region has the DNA TGTGCCACCAGCAGAGAACAGGGTCAGCGAGGTGGGGAGCTGTTTTTT. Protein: CATSREQGQRGGELFF.

The CDR3 DNA is TGCGCCAGCAGCTATCAGGGTGACGAGGCCAACGTCCTGACTTTC. Encoded protein: CASSYQGDEANVLTF. The chain has TRBV5-1 and TRBJ2-6, with a possible D match to TRBD1 (5 bases). CDR3 length: 15 amino acids. The germline V and J ends were trimmed by 3 bases and 6 bases, with 13 bases remaining between them. The germline V gene has CDR1 SGHRS and CDR2 YFSETQ.

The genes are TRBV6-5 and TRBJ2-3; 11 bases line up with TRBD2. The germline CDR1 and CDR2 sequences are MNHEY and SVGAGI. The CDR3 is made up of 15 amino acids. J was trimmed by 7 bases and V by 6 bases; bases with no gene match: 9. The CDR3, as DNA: TGTGCCAGCAGCCTAACCGGGACTAGCGGAAATACGCAGTATTTT. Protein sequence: CASSLTGTSGNTQYF.

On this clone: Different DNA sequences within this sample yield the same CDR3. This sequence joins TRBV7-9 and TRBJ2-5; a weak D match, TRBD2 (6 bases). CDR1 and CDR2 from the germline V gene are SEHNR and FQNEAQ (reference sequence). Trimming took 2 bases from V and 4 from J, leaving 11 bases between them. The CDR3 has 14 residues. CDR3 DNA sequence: TGTGCCAGCAGCTTATCATCCGGGAGAGAGACCCAGTACTTC. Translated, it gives CASSLSSGRETQYF.

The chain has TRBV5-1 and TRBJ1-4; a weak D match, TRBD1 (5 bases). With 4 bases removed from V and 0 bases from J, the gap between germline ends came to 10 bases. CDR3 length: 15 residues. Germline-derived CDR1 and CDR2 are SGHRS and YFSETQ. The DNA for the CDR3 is TGCGCCAGCAGCACAACAGGTGCAACTAATGAAAAACTGTTTTTT. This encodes CASSTTGATNEKLFF.

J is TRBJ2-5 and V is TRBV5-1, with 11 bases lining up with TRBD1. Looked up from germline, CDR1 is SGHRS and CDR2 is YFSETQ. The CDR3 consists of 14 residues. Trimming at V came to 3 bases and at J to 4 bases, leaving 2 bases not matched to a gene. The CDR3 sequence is CASSSGTGGETQYF. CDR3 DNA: TGCGCCAGCAGCTCCGGGACAGGGGGAGAGACCCAGTACTTC. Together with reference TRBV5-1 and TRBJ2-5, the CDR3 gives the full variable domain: KAGVTQTPRYLIKTRGQQVTLSCSPISGHRSVSWYQQTPGQGLQFLFEYFSETQRNKGNFPGRFSGRQFSNSRSEMNVSTLELGDSALYLCASSSGTGGETQYFGPGTRLLVL.